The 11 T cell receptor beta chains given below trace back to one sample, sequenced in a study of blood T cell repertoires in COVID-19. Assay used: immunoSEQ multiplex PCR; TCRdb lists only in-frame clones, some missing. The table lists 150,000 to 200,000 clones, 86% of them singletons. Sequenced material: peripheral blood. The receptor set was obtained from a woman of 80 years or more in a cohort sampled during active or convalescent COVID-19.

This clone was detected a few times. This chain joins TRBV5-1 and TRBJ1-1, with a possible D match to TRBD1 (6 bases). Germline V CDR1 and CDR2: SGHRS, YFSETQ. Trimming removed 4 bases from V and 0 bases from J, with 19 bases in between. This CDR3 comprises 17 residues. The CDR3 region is CASSSGTNTLMNTEAFF. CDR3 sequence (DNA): TGCGCCAGCAGCAGTGGGACAAACACGCTCATGAACACTGAAGCTTTCTTT.

The CDR3 DNA follows: TGCGCCAGCACCAACGGGACAGCCCGCTACGAGCAGTACTTC. Translating gives CASTNGTARYEQYF. V is TRBV10-2 and J is TRBJ2-7, with TRBD1 matching over 7 bases. With V trimmed by 7 bases and J by 3 bases, 9 bases remained unmatched. CDR3 size: 14 residues. Germline assignment: CDR1 WSHSY and CDR2 SAAADI.

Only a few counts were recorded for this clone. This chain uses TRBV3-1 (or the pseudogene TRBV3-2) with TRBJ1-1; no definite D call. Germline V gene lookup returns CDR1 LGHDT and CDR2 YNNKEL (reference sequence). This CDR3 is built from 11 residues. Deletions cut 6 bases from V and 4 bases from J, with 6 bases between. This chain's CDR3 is CASSFGTEAFF. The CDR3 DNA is TGTGCCAGCAGTTTCGGCACTGAAGCTTTCTTT.

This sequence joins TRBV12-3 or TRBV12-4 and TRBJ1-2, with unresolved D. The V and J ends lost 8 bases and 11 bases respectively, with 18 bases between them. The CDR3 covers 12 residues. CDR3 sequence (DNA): TGTGCCAGCCACCGACCAGGATTCTTATACACCTTC. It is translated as CASHRPGFLYTF.

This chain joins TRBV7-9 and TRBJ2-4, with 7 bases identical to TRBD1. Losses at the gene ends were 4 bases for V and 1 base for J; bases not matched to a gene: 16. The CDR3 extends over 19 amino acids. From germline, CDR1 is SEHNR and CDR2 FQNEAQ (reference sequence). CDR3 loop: CASSYQGGWIDVAKNIQYF. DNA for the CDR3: TGTGCCAGCAGCTACCAAGGGGGCTGGATAGATGTGGCCAAAAACATTCAGTACTTC.

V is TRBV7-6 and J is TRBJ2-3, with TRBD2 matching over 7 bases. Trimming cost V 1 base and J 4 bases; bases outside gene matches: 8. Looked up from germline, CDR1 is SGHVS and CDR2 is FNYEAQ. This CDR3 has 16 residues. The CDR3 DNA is TGTGCCAGCAGCTTAGGGAGCGGGGCGGCCCCAGATACGCAGTATTTT. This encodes CASSLGSGAAPDTQYF.

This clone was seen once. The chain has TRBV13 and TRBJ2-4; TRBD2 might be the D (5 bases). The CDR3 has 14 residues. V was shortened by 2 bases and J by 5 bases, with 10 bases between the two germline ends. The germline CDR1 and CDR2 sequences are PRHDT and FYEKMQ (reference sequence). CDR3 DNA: TGTGCCAGCAGCTTAAGAGGGTCCGAAAACATTCAGTACTTC. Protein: CASSLRGSENIQYF.

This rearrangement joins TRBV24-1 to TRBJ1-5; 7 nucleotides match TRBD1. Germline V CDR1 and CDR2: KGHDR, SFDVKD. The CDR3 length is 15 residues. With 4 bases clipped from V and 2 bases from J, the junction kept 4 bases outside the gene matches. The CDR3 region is CATSEEGAGNQPQHF. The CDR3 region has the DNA TGTGCCACCAGTGAGGAGGGGGCGGGCAATCAGCCCCAGCATTTT.

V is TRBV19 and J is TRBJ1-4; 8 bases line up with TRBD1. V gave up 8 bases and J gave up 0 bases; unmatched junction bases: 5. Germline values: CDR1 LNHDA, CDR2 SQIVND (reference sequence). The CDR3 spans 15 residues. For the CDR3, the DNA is TGTGCCAGTCGGACAGGGCCATCAACTAATGAAAAACTGTTTTTT. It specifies CASRTGPSTNEKLFF.

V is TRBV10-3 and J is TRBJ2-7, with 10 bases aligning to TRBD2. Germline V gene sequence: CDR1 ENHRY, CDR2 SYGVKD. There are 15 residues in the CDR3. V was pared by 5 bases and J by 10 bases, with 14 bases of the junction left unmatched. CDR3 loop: CAISPGASGSSYQYV. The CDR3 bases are TGTGCCATCAGTCCGGGGGCTAGCGGGAGTAGTTACCAGTACGTC.

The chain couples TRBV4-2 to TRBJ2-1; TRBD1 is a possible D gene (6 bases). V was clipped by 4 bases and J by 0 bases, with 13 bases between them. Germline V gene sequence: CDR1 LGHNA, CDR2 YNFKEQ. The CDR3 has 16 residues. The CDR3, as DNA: TGTGCCAGCAGCCCCCTAAGGGGGTCCTCCTACAATGAGCAGTTCTTC. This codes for CASSPLRGSSYNEQFF.